This passage covers 5 T cell receptor beta chains from one sample sequenced in a study of shared clonotypes between healthy human individuals (dated by TCRdb to the early 2020s). Library construction relied on the immunoSEQ multiplex PCR assay. TCRdb provides this immuneACCESS table in a form limited to in-frame rearrangements. Some clones are lacking; in checked studies, under half of them reflect an unresolved V gene, and why the rest are absent is not known. In this sample the table shows a few million clones, around 95% of which occur a single time. The top ten clonotypes cover about 0.13% of the sample. The specimen was naive CD4+ T cells sorted from blood. The sample's cell subset or site label is to be understood as: CD45RA+ positively selected. The receptors here all came from a man younger than 35 in good health.

The rearrangement links TRBV7-3 to TRBJ2-1; TRBD2 agrees at 12 bases. Germline V gives CDR1 SGHTA, CDR2 FQGTGA. This CDR3 is 15 amino acids long. Trimming at V came to 3 bases and at J to 7 bases, leaving 4 bases not matched to a gene. The CDR3 coding sequence is TGTGCCAGCAGCTTTCTAGCGGGGGGGCTTAATGAGCAGTTCTTC. Amino acid sequence: CASSFLAGGLNEQFF.

The genes are TRBV11-2 and TRBJ2-7; tentatively, D is TRBD2 (6 bases). CDR3 length equals 19 residues. Looked up from germline, CDR1 is SGHAT and CDR2 is FQNNGV. V was cut by 5 bases and J by 6 bases, with 32 bases left in between. This CDR3 reads CASSHPIPTAKSAGIEQYF. CDR3 nucleotides: TGTGCCAGCAGCCACCCCATCCCTACGGCCAAGTCGGCGGGAATCGAGCAGTACTTC.

This chain links TRBV6-6 with TRBJ1-5; 9 bases are a match to TRBD1. V was pared by 6 bases and J by 5 bases, with 8 bases of the junction left unmatched. CDR3 length: 15 amino acids. From germline, CDR1 is MNHNY and CDR2 SVGAGI (reference sequence). CDR3 bases: TGTGCCAGCAGCCCCGGGACAGGGCTCCATCAGCCCCAGCATTTT. It is translated as CASSPGTGLHQPQHF.

With respect to this clone: Other DNA sequences in this sample translate to the same CDR3. For the CDR3, the DNA is TGTGCCAGCAGTTTCAGTAGCAATCAGCCCCAGCATTTT. It codes for CASSFSSNQPQHF. The chain is built from TRBV28 and TRBJ1-5; D gene unclear. Germline CDR1 and CDR2: MDHEN and SYDVKM. With 3 bases removed from V and 0 bases from J, the gap between germline ends came to 3 bases. This CDR3 is 13 amino acids long.

This rearrangement joins TRBV4-3 to TRBJ2-4, with D unclear. The V gene's germline CDR1 is LGHNA and CDR2 YSLEER. Trimming pared 2 bases from V and 7 bases from J, leaving 9 bases between. The CDR3 is 13 residues long. In DNA, the CDR3 is TGCGCCAGCAGCCAAACACCATTGAACATTCAGTACTTC. Amino acids: CASSQTPLNIQYF.